The rows below give T cell receptor beta chains drawn from one sample of a study of identical twins. TCRdb used MiXCR to reprocess the 5' RACE reads, holding one entry per CDR3 protein. The table lists around 1.7 million distinct CDR3 sequences, about 32% of them singletons. The specimen sequenced was cord blood. Receptors were obtained from a newborn girl in good health. CDR3s include the opening cysteine and the closing phenylalanine or tryptophan. The D gene is left open where the match is weak. A clone size is listed for some rows: how often the clone was seen (once, few, many), or a class if it is expanded.

clone size: NA; J gene: TRBJ2-1; V gene: TRBV15; D gene: TRBD2; CDR3 DNA: TGTGCCACCAGCAGAGATGGCGCTAGCGGGACCAATGAGCAGTTCTTC; CDR3 protein: CATSRDGASGTNEQFF
clone size: few; J gene: TRBJ1-6; V gene: TRBV4-1; D gene: NA; CDR3 DNA: TGCGCCAGCAGCCTAAGAAAGGCCAGGGATAATTCACCCCTCCACTTT; CDR3 protein: CASSLRKARDNSPLHF
clone size: NA; J gene: TRBJ1-5; V gene: TRBV2; D gene: TRBD1; CDR3 DNA: TGTGCCAGCAGGAGAGGGGGACAGGGAGGTCAGCCCCAGCATTTT; CDR3 protein: CASRRGGQGGQPQHF
clone size: NA; J gene: TRBJ1-1; V gene: TRBV9; D gene: TRBD1; CDR3 DNA: TGTGCCAGCAGCCCAGAGACAGGGGCGATCACTGAAGCTTTCTTT; CDR3 protein: CASSPETGAITEAFF
clone size: NA; J gene: TRBJ1-1; V gene: TRBV4-1; D gene: NA; CDR3 DNA: TGCGCCAGCAGCCTCCCTTATCGGAACAGGGAATATGCTGCGAACACTGAAGCTTTCTTT; CDR3 protein: CASSLPYRNREYAANTEAFF
clone size: NA; J gene: TRBJ2-3; V gene: TRBV6-1; D gene: TRBD2; CDR3 DNA: TGTGCCAGCATTAGGCAAGCGGGGGGCACAGATACGCAGTATTTT; CDR3 protein: CASIRQAGGTDTQYF
clone size: few; J gene: TRBJ2-1; V gene: TRBV4-1; D gene: TRBD2; CDR3 DNA: TGCGCCAGCAGTCGAGCGGGGGCCGGGAATGAGCAGTTCTTC; CDR3 protein: CASSRAGAGNEQFF
clone size: NA; J gene: TRBJ2-1; V gene: TRBV25-1; D gene: NA; CDR3 DNA: TGTGCCAGCAGCGTAACAGGGATGGTGTACAGTGAGCAGTTCTTC; CDR3 protein: CASSVTGMVYSEQFF
clone size: NA; J gene: TRBJ2-1; V gene: TRBV27; D gene: NA; CDR3 DNA: TGTGCCAGCAGTTCGGACCCCCGCTCCTACAATGAGCAGTTCTTC; CDR3 protein: CASSSDPRSYNEQFF
clone size: few; J gene: TRBJ1-6; V gene: TRBV6-6; D gene: NA; CDR3 DNA: TGTGCCAGCAGCCCTCGCAGGGGAATCGGTCATTCACCCCTCCACTTT; CDR3 protein: CASSPRRGIGHSPLHF
clone size: once; J gene: TRBJ1-5; V gene: TRBV6-1; D gene: NA; CDR3 DNA: TGTGCCAGCAGTGGGCGGGGAGGGCATCAGCCCCAGCATTTT; CDR3 protein: CASSGRGGHQPQHF
clone size: NA; J gene: TRBJ2-3; V gene: TRBV20-1; D gene: TRBD2; CDR3 DNA: TGCAGTGCGACGAAGGTTGGCGGGAGGGCCCCATATAGCACAGATACGCAGTATTTT; CDR3 protein: CSATKVGGRAPYSTDTQYF
clone size: NA; J gene: TRBJ2-4; V gene: TRBV3-1; D gene: NA; CDR3 DNA: TGTGCCAGCACCCTGCGGGGAGCCAAAAACATTCAGTACTTC; CDR3 protein: CASTLRGAKNIQYF
clone size: few; J gene: TRBJ2-7; V gene: TRBV20-1; D gene: TRBD1; CDR3 DNA: TGCAGTGCTAGAGCCGCGACAGGGATCCACGAGCAGTACTTC; CDR3 protein: CSARAATGIHEQYF
clone size: few; J gene: TRBJ2-7; V gene: TRBV10-3; D gene: NA; CDR3 DNA: TGTGCCATCAGTACTCGGCTACTGAGCTCCTACGAGCAGTACTTC; CDR3 protein: CAISTRLLSSYEQYF
clone size: NA; J gene: TRBJ1-1; V gene: TRBV20-1; D gene: NA; CDR3 DNA: TGCAGTGCTAGAGCCCCCCAAAGACCTTTCTTT; CDR3 protein: CSARAPQRPFF
clone size: few; J gene: TRBJ2-1; V gene: TRBV3-1; D gene: TRBD2; CDR3 DNA: TGTGCCAGCAGCCAAGATTTCGGGCGGGAGAGGTTCTTC; CDR3 protein: CASSQDFGRERFF
clone size: NA; J gene: TRBJ2-7; V gene: TRBV19; D gene: NA; CDR3 DNA: TGTGCCAGTAGTATGGGAGACTACGAGCAGTACTTC; CDR3 protein: CASSMGDYEQYF
clone size: few; J gene: TRBJ1-2; V gene: TRBV12-3/TRBV12-4; D gene: NA; CDR3 DNA: TGTGCCAGCAGGTTCACGCCGGCGTATGGCTACACCTTC; CDR3 protein: CASRFTPAYGYTF
clone size: NA; J gene: TRBJ1-6; V gene: TRBV5-1; D gene: NA; CDR3 DNA: TGCGCCAGCAGCCCCCAGGGGCTGGATTCACCCCTCCACTTT; CDR3 protein: CASSPQGLDSPLHF
clone size: NA; J gene: TRBJ1-2; V gene: TRBV6-6; D gene: NA; CDR3 DNA: TGTGCCAGCAGTTCCCCAGGGGCGCCCAGTCCCTTTTATGGCTACACCTTC; CDR3 protein: CASSSPGAPSPFYGYTF
clone size: once; J gene: TRBJ1-3; V gene: TRBV7-9; D gene: TRBD1; CDR3 DNA: TGTGCCAGCAGCCTGTCAGGGGGCAGGAACACCATATATTTT; CDR3 protein: CASSLSGGRNTIYF
clone size: NA; J gene: TRBJ2-7; V gene: TRBV25-1; D gene: TRBD2; CDR3 DNA: TGTGCCAGCAGTGCCCTCGGACTAGCGGGGGTATACAATGAGCAGTACTTC; CDR3 protein: CASSALGLAGVYNEQYF
clone size: few; J gene: TRBJ1-2; V gene: TRBV9; D gene: NA; CDR3 DNA: TGTGCCAGCAGCGTATTCGACTATGGGACGCTCGCGTTAAATGGCTACACCTTC; CDR3 protein: CASSVFDYGTLALNGYTF
clone size: NA; J gene: TRBJ2-1; V gene: TRBV27; D gene: TRBD2; CDR3 DNA: TGTGCCAGCAGTTTATTCCATAGCGGGGGGGTCAATGAGCAGTTCTTC; CDR3 protein: CASSLFHSGGVNEQFF
clone size: many; J gene: TRBJ2-7; V gene: TRBV6-5; D gene: NA; CDR3 DNA: TGTGCCAGCAGTACGGCTGGCAGCTCCTACGAGCAGTACTTC; CDR3 protein: CASSTAGSSYEQYF
clone size: few; J gene: TRBJ2-3; V gene: TRBV3-1; D gene: TRBD2; CDR3 DNA: TGTGCCAGCAGCCTTCTCGCGGGAGAGCCCACAGATACGCAGTATTTT; CDR3 protein: CASSLLAGEPTDTQYF
clone size: NA; J gene: TRBJ2-1; V gene: TRBV25-1; D gene: TRBD2; CDR3 DNA: TGTGCCAGCAGTGAGCCGGGGGGGAATGAGCAGTTCTTC; CDR3 protein: CASSEPGGNEQFF
clone size: NA; J gene: TRBJ2-5; V gene: TRBV12-3/TRBV12-4; D gene: TRBD1; CDR3 DNA: TGTGCCAGCAGTTTAGGGGACAGGGGTGAGGAGACCCAGTACTTC; CDR3 protein: CASSLGDRGEETQYF
clone size: many; J gene: TRBJ1-2; V gene: TRBV10-3; D gene: NA; CDR3 DNA: TGTGCCATCAGTGAGGGGGGACGAGGCTATGGCTACACCTTC; CDR3 protein: CAISEGGRGYGYTF
clone size: few; J gene: TRBJ2-7; V gene: TRBV7-2; D gene: TRBD1; CDR3 DNA: TGTGCCAGCAGCTTAGCCTCCAACAGGGGGCGCTCCTACGAGCAGTACTTC; CDR3 protein: CASSLASNRGRSYEQYF
clone size: NA; J gene: TRBJ2-5; V gene: TRBV13; D gene: TRBD2; CDR3 DNA: TGTGCCAGCAGCATAGAATGGACTAGCGGGGAGGTCTACCAAGAGACCCAGTACTTC; CDR3 protein: CASSIEWTSGEVYQETQYF
clone size: few; J gene: TRBJ1-4; V gene: TRBV4-2; D gene: NA; CDR3 DNA: TGTGCCAGCAGCCATGATCCGACCGGGAATGAAAAACTGTTTTTT; CDR3 protein: CASSHDPTGNEKLFF
clone size: many; J gene: TRBJ2-3; V gene: TRBV29-1; D gene: TRBD2; CDR3 DNA: TGCAGCGTGGCATCACTAGCGCGGGATACAGATACGCAGTATTTT; CDR3 protein: CSVASLARDTDTQYF
clone size: many; J gene: TRBJ2-7; V gene: TRBV7-2; D gene: NA; CDR3 DNA: TGTGCCAGCAGCTCGAAGAACGGACTTTTGAGCTCCTACGAGCAGTACTTC; CDR3 protein: CASSSKNGLLSSYEQYF
clone size: NA; J gene: TRBJ2-5; V gene: TRBV5-1; D gene: TRBD2; CDR3 DNA: TGCGCCAGCAGCTCCAGGACTAGTTCATCTGAGACCCAGTACTTC; CDR3 protein: CASSSRTSSSETQYF
clone size: many; J gene: TRBJ2-3; V gene: TRBV28; D gene: TRBD2; CDR3 DNA: TGTGCCAGCGGACGCCGGGACTACTCATCCACAGATACGCAGTATTTT; CDR3 protein: CASGRRDYSSTDTQYF
clone size: NA; J gene: TRBJ2-7; V gene: TRBV20-1; D gene: NA; CDR3 DNA: TGCAGTGCTAGAGAGTGGCAGCTCACATACGAGCAGTACTTC; CDR3 protein: CSAREWQLTYEQYF
clone size: few; J gene: TRBJ2-1; V gene: TRBV3-1; D gene: TRBD2; CDR3 DNA: TGTGCCAGCAGCCAAAAGGGGGGACTAGCGGGGGGTGCGTTAGAGTTCTTC; CDR3 protein: CASSQKGGLAGGALEFF
clone size: few; J gene: TRBJ2-1; V gene: TRBV2; D gene: NA; CDR3 DNA: TGTGCCAGCAGTGATCATGAGCAGTTCTTC; CDR3 protein: CASSDHEQFF
clone size: NA; J gene: TRBJ2-7; V gene: TRBV6-1; D gene: TRBD1; CDR3 DNA: TGTGCCAGCTTAGGTAGAGGGGGCCTATCTATCTCCTACGAGCGGTACTTC; CDR3 protein: CASLGRGGLSISYERYF
clone size: once; J gene: TRBJ2-1; V gene: TRBV4-3; D gene: NA; CDR3 DNA: TGCGCCAGCAGCCAAGATCAAACCCCCGCAGAAGGGAATGAGCAGTTCTTC; CDR3 protein: CASSQDQTPAEGNEQFF
clone size: NA; J gene: TRBJ2-2; V gene: TRBV12-3/TRBV12-4; D gene: NA; CDR3 DNA: TGTGCCAGCAGTCGAGGACAGATGTCAATTGGGGAGCTGTTTTTT; CDR3 protein: CASSRGQMSIGELFF
clone size: NA; J gene: TRBJ2-7; V gene: TRBV3-1; D gene: TRBD2; CDR3 DNA: TGTGCCAGCAGCCAGCCCGGACTAGTCCCCTACGAGCAGTACTTC; CDR3 protein: CASSQPGLVPYEQYF
clone size: NA; J gene: TRBJ2-5; V gene: TRBV5-1; D gene: NA; CDR3 DNA: TGCGCCAGCAGCTTGGAGCTGGTGGAGACCCAGTACTTC; CDR3 protein: CASSLELVETQYF
clone size: few; J gene: TRBJ1-1; V gene: TRBV10-3; D gene: NA; CDR3 DNA: TGTGCCATCAGTGAGTCAATAGGAGTTATGGCTGAAGCTTTCTTT; CDR3 protein: CAISESIGVMAEAFF
clone size: many; J gene: TRBJ2-7; V gene: TRBV10-3; D gene: TRBD1; CDR3 DNA: TGTGCCATCAGCGGGGACAGCTTTTACGAGCAGTACTTC; CDR3 protein: CAISGDSFYEQYF
clone size: NA; J gene: TRBJ2-7; V gene: TRBV6-6; D gene: NA; CDR3 DNA: TGTGCCAGCAGTTACGAGAGGGACTACGAGCAGTACTTC; CDR3 protein: CASSYERDYEQYF
clone size: NA; J gene: TRBJ2-1; V gene: TRBV29-1; D gene: TRBD2; CDR3 DNA: TGCAGCGTTGGGCGGGAGTTCGGCTACAATGAGCAGTTCTTC; CDR3 protein: CSVGREFGYNEQFF
clone size: NA; J gene: TRBJ1-6; V gene: TRBV27; D gene: TRBD1; CDR3 DNA: TGTGCCAGCAGGGGACAGGACCTTATTTCCTATAATTCACCCCTCCACTTT; CDR3 protein: CASRGQDLISYNSPLHF
clone size: NA; J gene: TRBJ2-3; V gene: TRBV5-1; D gene: NA; CDR3 DNA: TGCGCCAGCAGCTTGGGGGGGGACTCTACGCAGTATTTT; CDR3 protein: CASSLGGDSTQYF
clone size: NA; J gene: TRBJ1-4; V gene: TRBV6-6; D gene: NA; CDR3 DNA: TGTGCCAGCCAACCGGGGCCCTATGAAAAACTGTTTTTT; CDR3 protein: CASQPGPYEKLFF
clone size: NA; J gene: TRBJ2-2; V gene: TRBV12-3/TRBV12-4; D gene: NA; CDR3 DNA: TGTGCCAGCAGTAATCTACAGGCTTACGCCGGGGAGCTGTTTTTT; CDR3 protein: CASSNLQAYAGELFF
clone size: few; J gene: TRBJ2-1; V gene: TRBV5-1; D gene: NA; CDR3 DNA: TGCGCCAGCAGCTTGTTCCAGGGGGGTGTTAATGAGCAGTTCTTC; CDR3 protein: CASSLFQGGVNEQFF